This TCR beta chain was sequenced during a study of cytomegalovirus exposure and HLA in healthy donors. Study details: Of all 400 or so donors who were genotyped, roughly 81% belonged to the Caucasian-associated ancestry cluster.

With 60 Vbeta and 13 Jbeta primers, the PCR was carried out. The repertoire was sequenced with immunoSEQ multiplex PCR; TCRdb's copy has only in-frame clones and lacks some. Among around 200,000 clones listed, around 80% were seen once. This CDR3 contains 15 residues. V lost 6 bases and J lost 7, with 19 bases in between. The V gene's germline CDR1 is MDHEN and CDR2 SYDVKM. V usage is TRBV28 and J usage is TRBJ1-5, with D unresolved. Sequencing used PBMCs. The clonotype originates from a woman between 45 and 65 years old in good health and CMV-seronegative. This chain's CDR3 is CASSGVELRRQPQHF. The CDR3 DNA sequence: TGTGCCAGCAGCGGGGTCGAGTTGAGGCGGCAGCCCCAGCATTTT.